The TCR beta chain described here comes from a study of blood T cell repertoires in COVID-19. About the study: Sources were T cells, B-cell-depleted T cells, or PBMCs; the material itself was cDNA or gDNA.

The CDR3 consists of 16 residues. Trimming cost V 6 bases and J 2 bases; bases outside gene matches: 7. Germline CDR1 and CDR2: LNHDA and SQIVND (reference sequence). Sequenced by immunoSEQ multiplex PCR; TCRdb stores in-frame clones only, minus some. The table lists about 80,000 clones, approximately 80% of them singletons, with around 5.8% in the top ten. The genes are TRBV19 and TRBJ1-5; TRBD1 agrees at 10 bases. The sequence was collected from a man aged 60 to 75 with active or convalescent COVID-19. Sequencing was performed on peripheral blood. CDR3 coding DNA: TGTGCCAGTAGACAGGGAGGGACAGGGGGCAATCAGCCCCAGCATTTT. It codes for CASRQGGTGGNQPQHF. The complete variable domain, with remaining parts taken from reference TRBV19 and TRBJ1-5, reads DGGITQSPKYLFRKEGQNVTLSCEQNLNHDAMYWYRQDPGQGLRLIYYSQIVNDFQKGDIAEGYSVSREKKESFPLTVTSAQKNPTAFYLCASRQGGTGGNQPQHFGDGTRLSIL.